One and the same sample provided the 15 T cell receptor beta chains below, sequenced in a study of blood T cell repertoires in COVID-19 (dated by TCRdb to the early 2020s). Libraries came from the immunoSEQ multiplex PCR assay. The source is immuneACCESS, and TCRdb retained only in-frame sequences with V and J called. Part of the clones is not carried over; for the studies checked, unresolved V genes explain less than half of this, and the remainder is unexplained. The sample records 200,000 to 250,000 clones, under 90% of which are singletons. Roughly 4.6% of the sample is taken by the ten largest. The source material was peripheral blood. The receptor source for this set is a woman aged 55 to 70 who had recovered from COVID-19.

V and J are TRBV5-1 and TRBJ1-3; D gene ambiguous. Germline values: CDR1 SGHRS, CDR2 YFSETQ. V lost 2 bases and J 0 bases, leaving 12 bases between the germline ends. CDR3 length equals 16 residues. This chain's CDR3 is CASSFSPRLSGNTIYF. The CDR3 bases are TGCGCCAGCAGCTTCTCTCCCAGACTCTCTGGAAACACCATATATTTT.

This clone came up a few times. The chain uses TRBV3-1 (or the pseudogene TRBV3-2) and TRBJ2-3, with D possibly being TRBD2 (5 bases). Trimming pared 1 base from V and 0 bases from J, leaving 14 bases between. The CDR3 contains 17 residues. The germline V gene has CDR1 LGHDT and CDR2 YNNKEL (reference sequence). The CDR3 region is CASSQGLLAFSTDTQYF. The CDR3 nucleotides are TGTGCCAGCAGCCAAGGCCTTCTAGCCTTTAGCACAGATACGCAGTATTTT.

This clone was seen just once. The rearrangement uses TRBV18 and TRBJ2-3; D uncertain. The CDR3 extends over 12 amino acids. Trimming cost V 3 bases and J 4 bases, with 5 bases left between them. The germline CDR1 and CDR2 sequences are KGHSH and LQKENI. The CDR3 loop reads CASSPGADTQYF. CDR3 nucleotide sequence: TGTGCCAGCTCACCCGGAGCAGATACGCAGTATTTT. The full variable domain, rest sourced from reference TRBV18 and TRBJ2-3, is NAGVMQNPRHLVRRRGQEARLRCSPMKGHSHVYWYRQLPEEGLKFMVYLQKENIIDESGMPKERFSAEFPKEGPSILRIQQVVRGDSAAYFCASSPGADTQYFGPGTRLTVL.

A single count supports this clone. This chain joins TRBV29-1 and TRBJ2-5; maybe TRBD2 (6 bases). The CDR3 is 14 residues long. V was clipped by 6 bases and J by 0 bases, with 14 bases between them. In germline, CDR1 is SQVTM, CDR2 ANQGSEA. The CDR3 region is CSVSGLLYQETQYF. The CDR3 DNA is TGCAGCGTCTCGGGACTTTTGTACCAAGAGACCCAGTACTTC. Full variable domain (outside the CDR3, taken from reference TRBV29-1 and TRBJ2-5): SAVISQKPSRDICQRGTSLTIQCQVDSQVTMMFWYRQQPGQSLTLIATANQGSEATYESGFVIDKFPISRPNLTFSTLTVSNMSPEDSSIYLCSVSGLLYQETQYFGPGTRLLVL.

The genes are TRBV2 and TRBJ2-5; 7 bases agree with TRBD1. The CDR3 runs 13 residues. Germline V lookup: CDR1 SNHLY, CDR2 FYNNEI. Trimming cost V 11 bases and J 1 base; bases outside gene matches: 7. CDR3 amino acids: CASRTGAQETQYF. CDR3 in DNA: TGTGCCTCCCGGACAGGAGCCCAAGAGACCCAGTACTTC.

J is TRBJ2-3 and V is TRBV7-3; 10 bases are a match to TRBD2. The V segment lost 1 base and the J segment 2 bases; nucleotides outside the gene matches: 9. The length of the CDR3 is 18 residues. Germline lookup yields CDR1 SGHTA and CDR2 FQGTGA. The CDR3 is CASSLKRTSGINTDTQYF. Written as DNA, the CDR3 is TGTGCCAGCAGCTTAAAACGGACTAGCGGAATAAACACAGATACGCAGTATTTT.

The chain carries TRBV7-9 and TRBJ1-2, with D hard to call. The CDR3 has 13 residues. Trimming removed 8 bases from V and 3 bases from J, with 13 bases in between. Per the germline V gene, CDR1 is SEHNR and CDR2 is FQNEAQ (reference sequence). The CDR3, as DNA: TGTGCCAGCCGTGCGGGCGAGGACTATGGCTACACCTTC. Encoded protein: CASRAGEDYGYTF.

The chain has TRBV19 and TRBJ1-1, with 9 nucleotides matching TRBD1. V trimming: 4 bases; J trimming: 5 bases; junction bases outside the gene matches: 11. Germline lookup yields CDR1 LNHDA and CDR2 SQIVND (reference sequence). The CDR3 is 16 amino acids. CDR3 residues: CASSKGQGWEYTEAFF. In DNA, the CDR3 is TGTGCCAGTAGTAAGGGACAGGGATGGGAGTATACTGAAGCTTTCTTT.

The genes are TRBV3-1 (or the pseudogene TRBV3-2) and TRBJ2-5; 8 bases line up with TRBD2. From germline, CDR1 is LGHDT and CDR2 YNNKEL (reference sequence). The length of the CDR3 is 16 residues. V lost 2 bases and J lost 4; bases outside the gene matches: 9. The DNA for the CDR3 is TGTGCCAGCAGCCAATCTCGGTGGACTAGCAGAGAGACCCAGTACTTC. It translates to CASSQSRWTSRETQYF.

The V and J genes are TRBV7-8 and TRBJ1-2; possible D gene TRBD1, 6 bases. Per germline, CDR1 SGHVS and CDR2 FQNEAQ. The CDR3 extends over 14 amino acids. Between the trimmed V and J ends, which lost 1 base and 8 bases, there was a span of 14 bases. The CDR3 DNA is TGTGCCAGCAGCTTAGTGCGGGGGGCGCAGGGCTACACCTTC. Translating gives CASSLVRGAQGYTF. Filled out from reference TRBV7-8 and TRBJ1-2, the complete variable domain reads GAGVSQSPRYKVAKRGQDVALRCDPISGHVSLFWYQQALGQGPEFLTYFQNEAQLDKSGLPSDRFFAERPEGSVSTLKIQRTQQEDSAVYLCASSLVRGAQGYTFGSGTRLTVV.

The chain recombines TRBV25-1 with TRBJ2-5, with 7 bases fitting TRBD2. Germline trimming cut 7 bases from V and 2 bases from J; bases unmatched to any gene: 19. The CDR3 runs 18 residues. CDR1 MGHDK and CDR2 SYGVNS come from the germline V gene. CDR3 nucleotide sequence: TGTGCCAGCAAATCCCCATACTCCGTGGGACTAACACAAGAGACCCAGTACTTC. This codes for CASKSPYSVGLTQETQYF.

This sequence joins TRBV12-3 or TRBV12-4 and TRBJ1-2; D gene ambiguous. V lost 6 bases and J 10 bases, leaving 18 bases between the germline ends. The CDR3 has 13 residues. CDR3 DNA sequence: TGTGCCAGCAGACGGGATCTCCTTGCTTCCTACACCTTC. Its translation is CASRRDLLASYTF.

V gene TRBV10-3 combines with J gene TRBJ2-3; 9 positions agree with TRBD2. CDR3 length equals 14 residues. Germline lookup yields CDR1 ENHRY and CDR2 SYGVKD. Germline trimming cut 10 bases from V and 2 bases from J; bases unmatched to any gene: 7. CDR3 residues: CATKAGGNTDTQYF. Written as DNA, the CDR3 is TGTGCCACCAAAGCGGGGGGAAACACAGATACGCAGTATTTT.

V is TRBV27 and J is TRBJ2-1; no definite D call. Trimming removed 7 bases at V and 8 bases at J, with 21 bases between. This CDR3 comprises 15 residues. CDR1 and CDR2 (germline): MNHEY, SMNVEV (reference sequence). CDR3 protein: CASTSDGRGSHEQFF. DNA for the CDR3: TGTGCCAGCACCTCCGATGGAAGAGGCAGCCATGAGCAGTTCTTC.

J is TRBJ2-3 and V is TRBV7-2, with a tentative D call TRBD2 (7 bases). The V gene lost 0 bases and the J gene lost 2 bases, with 15 bases spanning the gap. The CDR3 covers 17 residues. Germline values: CDR1 SGHTA, CDR2 FQGNSA. CDR3 bases: TGTGCCAGCAGCTTAGCGGGGGGGGCCTTACCCACAGATACGCAGTATTTT. Translated, it gives CASSLAGGALPTDTQYF.